This T cell receptor (beta chain) was captured by sequencing in a study of somatic mutations in cytotoxic T cells in rheumatoid arthritis. About the study: Some V beta antibody-stained T-cell populations were flow-sorted at nearly 100% purity, including V beta1+ cells sequenced for TCRB.

Deletions cut 1 base from V and 0 bases from J, with 16 bases between. The CDR3 has 18 residues. CDR1 is MGHRA and CDR2 is YSYEKL in the germline V gene. TCRdb's table, derived via immunoSEQ multiplex PCR, lists solely in-frame clones and lacks some. This sample has 10,000 to 12,000 clones, with 70% to 90% found just once. The specimen sequenced was CD8+ T cells sorted from blood. This clonotype originated in an adult with rheumatoid arthritis. V usage is TRBV4-1 and J usage is TRBJ1-3, with unresolved D. Written as DNA, the CDR3 is TGCGCCAGCAGCCAAGCATCGGTAGGGCAATTCTCTGGAAACACCATATATTTT. This translates into CASSQASVGQFSGNTIYF.